A few counts support the clone carrying this TCR beta chain. The antigen is unknown. V lost 6 bases to trimming and J lost 3 bases, with 14 bases between them. This CDR3 has 14 residues. The germline CDR1 and CDR2 sequences are MNHNS and SASEGT. The data originate from a study of blood T cells in healthy people across ages. Alongside a J-beta primer mix, a sample-barcoded 5' primer served in a second PCR lasting about 7 to 12 cycles. TCRdb itself ran the 5' RACE reads through MiXCR, one entry per CDR3 protein. The data show more than 1,400,000 distinct CDR3 sequences, 42% seen once. Whole-study findings and limits: In older individuals, TCR beta diversity per million T cells was lower, falling roughly linearly with age. TCR beta diversity was tightly associated with the proportion of naive T cells.

Sequenced input: blood. The sequence was collected from a young woman in good health. J is TRBJ1-1 and V is TRBV6-1; D ambiguous. Here the CDR3 reads CASSPPAVYTEAFF. CDR3 nucleotide sequence: TGTGCCAGCAGCCCCCCTGCCGTCTACACTGAAGCTTTCTTT.